The rows below give T cell receptor beta chains drawn from one sample of a study of neurological immune-mediated disorders. TCRdb re-called the 5' RACE reads with MiXCR, one entry per CDR3 protein. The sample includes tens of thousands of distinct CDR3 sequences, about 25% of them seen just once. Sequenced input: PBMCs. The receptors originated from a man aged 55 to 70 with HTLV-1-associated myelopathy (HAM/TSP). Each CDR3 is given with its conserved first and last residue. A D gene is named only where the DNA matches it firmly. Size tells how often a clone was seen (once, few, many) or the class of an expanded clone, and some rows leave it out.

TGCGCCAGCAGCTTGGGCAACTACGAGCAGTACTTC	CASSLGNYEQYF	many	TRBV5-1	TRBJ2-7	-
TGTGCCAGCGACATGAACTCTGTTAGAAACACCATATATTTT	CASDMNSVRNTIYF	many	TRBV12-3/TRBV12-4	TRBJ1-3	-
TGTGCCAGCAAAAGGACGGTAGAGACCCAGTACTTC	CASKRTVETQYF	-	TRBV2	TRBJ2-5	-
TGCGCCAGCAGCCAAGGTGGACAGGGTTCGAAAGGCTACACCTTC	CASSQGGQGSKGYTF	-	TRBV4-1	TRBJ1-2	TRBD1
TGTGCCAGCAGCTTAGTGGGGGGTCTATACAATGAGCAGTTCTTC	CASSLVGGLYNEQFF	few	TRBV7-2	TRBJ2-1	-
TGTGCCAGCAGCTTAGATCTAGGGCAGCCCCAGCATTTT	CASSLDLGQPQHF	many	TRBV11-2	TRBJ1-5	-
TGTGCCAGCAGCCAAGATGACGGGCAGGCGGGAGGCTCGCAAGAGACCCAGTACTTC	CASSQDDGQAGGSQETQYF	-	TRBV3-1	TRBJ2-5	TRBD2
TGTACCATCAGTGTGGGACAGGATATAGGAATGAACACTGAAGCTTTCTTT	CTISVGQDIGMNTEAFF	-	TRBV10-3	TRBJ1-1	TRBD1
TGCAGTGCTCCCACTGGGGGGGGAACGACCTTC	CSAPTGGGTTF	many	TRBV20-1	TRBJ1-2	-
TGTGCCAGCAGCCAAAAGGGACAGGCCGGAAACACCATATATTTT	CASSQKGQAGNTIYF	-	TRBV4-2	TRBJ1-3	TRBD1
TGTGCCAGCAGCTTGTATGCAGGGAACACCGGGGGGCTGTTCTTT	CASSLYAGNTGGLFF	-	TRBV5-8	TRBJ2-2	-
TGTGCCAGCAGCACCTCTACAGGGGGCGGCGACGAGCAGTACTTC	CASSTSTGGGDEQYF	few	TRBV5-4	TRBJ2-7	TRBD1
TGTGCCAGCAGCTTGGGACTAGCGGGAGGGTCCGGTACGCAGTATTTT	CASSLGLAGGSGTQYF	many	TRBV12-3/TRBV12-4	TRBJ2-3	TRBD2
TGCGCCAGCAGCTTGTTTGGCCAGAAGGGACAGAACAATGAGCAGTTCTTC	CASSLFGQKGQNNEQFF	many	TRBV5-1	TRBJ2-1	TRBD1
TGTGCCAGCAGCTTAGACGACACTGAAGCTTTCTTT	CASSLDDTEAFF	many	TRBV7-2	TRBJ1-1	-
TGTGCCAGTTCCCGACAGGGTAACTCCTACAATGAGCAGTTCTTC	CASSRQGNSYNEQFF	many	TRBV5-8	TRBJ2-1	TRBD1
TGTGCCAGCAGTTTGTACCAAGAGACCCAGTACTTC	CASSLYQETQYF	many	TRBV12-3/TRBV12-4	TRBJ2-5	-
TGTGCCAGCAGCTCCCTTCGGATAGCGGGATCCAATGAGCAGTTCTTC	CASSSLRIAGSNEQFF	-	TRBV7-9	TRBJ2-1	TRBD2
TGTGCCAGCAGCTTCACTAGCGGAAGAGATACGCAGTATTTT	CASSFTSGRDTQYF	few	TRBV7-3	TRBJ2-3	TRBD2
TGCAGTGCGCCTCCAATAGCGGGGTCCCTGGAGCAGTACTTC	CSAPPIAGSLEQYF	many	TRBV20-1	TRBJ2-7	TRBD2
TGTGCCATCAGGGGCCCGAGGGGATCTTCCACCTTC	CAIRGPRGSSTF	many	TRBV10-3	TRBJ1-2	-
TGCAGTGCCAACAGACTAGCGAGCACAGATACGCAGTATTTT	CSANRLASTDTQYF	many	TRBV20-1	TRBJ2-3	TRBD2
TGTGCCACCAGTGACCGGAATATGGAGCAGTTCTTC	CATSDRNMEQFF	few	TRBV24-1	TRBJ2-1	-
TGTGCCAGCTCAGGGATGGATGGCTACACCTTC	CASSGMDGYTF	-	TRBV6-1	TRBJ1-2	-
TGTGCCAGCACTACCCTAGGACAGGTCTCGATAGCGACTAATGAAAAACTGTTTTTT	CASTTLGQVSIATNEKLFF	many	TRBV18	TRBJ1-4	TRBD1
TGCAGCGCCATCCCACCCACAGATACGCAGTATTTT	CSAIPPTDTQYF	few	TRBV29-1	TRBJ2-3	-
TGTGCCAGCAGTAATATAGGGCAGCCCCAGCATTTT	CASSNIGQPQHF	many	TRBV27	TRBJ1-5	-
TGCGCCAGCAGCCTCGGGACAGGGGTTGCCGGGGAGCTGTTTTTT	CASSLGTGVAGELFF	many	TRBV5-1	TRBJ2-2	TRBD1
TGCAGTGCTAGAGTCAGCATTAATGAAAAACTGTTTTTT	CSARVSINEKLFF	many	TRBV20-1	TRBJ1-4	-
TGTGCCAGCAGGCGGGCCCGGGGCTGGGACACTGAAGCTTTCTTT	CASRRARGWDTEAFF	many	TRBV6-5	TRBJ1-1	-
TGTGCCAGCTCACCAAACCGGGCGGGATCTGGAAACACCATATATTTT	CASSPNRAGSGNTIYF	many	TRBV18	TRBJ1-3	-
TGCGCCAGCAGCTCGGGACAGGGCTTATACGAGCAGTACTTC	CASSSGQGLYEQYF	many	TRBV5-1	TRBJ2-7	TRBD1
TGTGCCAGCTCAGGGGGGTCCGACTATGGCTACACCTTC	CASSGGSDYGYTF	few	TRBV5-4	TRBJ1-2	TRBD1
TGTGCCAGCAGCCAAGAGGGGGTGGGGAACACTGAAGCTTTCTTT	CASSQEGVGNTEAFF	many	TRBV14	TRBJ1-1	-
TGTGCCACCAGCACCGGACAGCTATCAACTAATGAAAAACTGTTTTTT	CATSTGQLSTNEKLFF	-	TRBV15	TRBJ1-4	-
TGTGCCAGCAGCCCCGCTAGCGGGAGCTCCGACAATGAGCAGTTCTTC	CASSPASGSSDNEQFF	many	TRBV7-8	TRBJ2-1	TRBD2
TGCGCCAGCAGCTTTTATCGAGCGGGACACAATGAGCAGTTCTTC	CASSFYRAGHNEQFF	many	TRBV5-1	TRBJ2-1	TRBD2
TGTGCCAGCAGCCAAGCGGACAGGGGGGGTGAGCAGTACTTC	CASSQADRGGEQYF	few	TRBV3-1	TRBJ2-7	TRBD1
TGCAGTGCCGGGCTCGGCGGCCTCAGGGAGACCCAGTACTTC	CSAGLGGLRETQYF	many	TRBV20-1	TRBJ2-5	-
TGTGCCACCAGCAGAGATACGACAGGGGGATACGAGCAGTACTTC	CATSRDTTGGYEQYF	many	TRBV15	TRBJ2-7	TRBD1
TGCGCCAGCACCGAACCCTCTAGCAGCGAGCAGTACTTC	CASTEPSSSEQYF	many	TRBV5-1	TRBJ2-7	-
TGCAGCGTTGAAATCTCGAGTCCAGCCTACGAGCAGTACTTC	CSVEISSPAYEQYF	medium-sized	TRBV29-1	TRBJ2-7	-
TGCAGTGCTAGATTCCCGGGACAGCAAAATTCACCCCTCCACTTT	CSARFPGQQNSPLHF	many	TRBV20-1	TRBJ1-6	TRBD1
TGCGCCAGCAGCTTGGGCAGCGAAGACGAGCAGTTCTTC	CASSLGSEDEQFF	many	TRBV5-1	TRBJ2-1	-
TGTGCCAGCAGGCGCCCGGGACAGCTGGTCACTGAAGCTTTCTTT	CASRRPGQLVTEAFF	-	TRBV7-9	TRBJ1-1	TRBD1